The text below deals with one T cell receptor beta chain. Its cognate antigen is unknown. The data belong to a study of OX40 agonist ivuxolimab in advanced cancers. In the study overall: The study enrolled dose-escalation patients with hepatocellular carcinoma, melanoma, renal cell or head and neck cancer.

The CDR3 is 13 residues long. CDR1 SGHRS and CDR2 YFSETQ come from the germline V gene. V lost 0 bases to trimming and J lost 4 bases, with 8 bases between them. The study's findings and limits: At 0.1 to 3.0 mg/kg, CD4+ and CD8+ blood T cells expanded clonally by week 6.

Sequencing used immunoSEQ multiplex PCR; TCRdb keeps in-frame clones, though not all of them. The sample lists tens of thousands of clones, about 87% occurring once. The V and J genes are TRBV5-1 and TRBJ2-7, with no clear D. This specimen was CD4+ or CD8+ T cells sorted from blood, taken in a trial of the OX40 agonist ivuxolimab. The sequence came from an adult with an advanced solid tumor such as melanoma, head and neck, liver or kidney cancer. The CDR3 nucleotides read TGCGCCAGCAGCTTGGAAGTGGGGTACGAGCAGTACTTC. Translation: CASSLEVGYEQYF.